This entry is about one TCR beta chain. Its target is unknown. The data were taken from a study of cytomegalovirus exposure and HLA in healthy donors. Findings and limits, study-wide: A link between a missense DCLRE1C variant and TCR beta V- and J-gene trimming emerged from a later analysis. A later analysis appeared to link common viral pathogens to several of the most significant clusters. By HLA locus, TCR association rates varied in a later analysis, with DRB1 showing the most and HLA-C the fewest.

The PCR made use of 60 Vbeta and 13 Jbeta primers. TCRdb keeps only in-frame clones here, not all; method: immunoSEQ multiplex PCR. The sample holds under 150,000 clones; 65% to 85% are singletons and the top ten take 4.3%. The ends lost 0 bases at V and 10 bases at J; junction bases unmatched: 15. CDR1 is SNHLY and CDR2 is FYNNEI in the germline V gene. CDR3 size: 17 residues. Input material: PBMCs. This receptor was identified in a woman in her 40s in good health and CMV-seropositive. This chain joins TRBV2 and TRBJ2-1, with 7 bases matching TRBD2. CDR3 sequence (DNA): TGTGCCAGCAGTGAAGCGCGCGGGCTAGCGGCTATTTCGGAGCAGTTCTTC. This translates into CASSEARGLAAISEQFF.